The 3 T cell receptor beta chains given below trace back to one sample, sequenced in a study of blood T cell repertoires in COVID-19. Generated by immunoSEQ multiplex PCR, the TCRdb table keeps only in-frame clones and is missing some. Of approximately 140,000 clones listed, 80% to 90% are singletons. The material sequenced was peripheral blood. The receptors originated from a man between 65 and 85 years old with acute or convalescent COVID-19.

The chain couples TRBV7-2 to TRBJ2-3; tentative D call: TRBD1 (5 bases). From germline, CDR1 is SGHTA and CDR2 FQGNSA. Trimming stripped 2 bases from V and 6 bases from J, with 9 bases between. This CDR3 contains 13 residues. The CDR3 DNA follows: TGTGCCAGCAGCTTAAGGGGTTGGGATACGCAGTATTTT. The encoded protein is CASSLRGWDTQYF.

This sequence joins TRBV29-1 and TRBJ2-1, with 8 bases identical to TRBD2. The CDR3 contains 15 residues. CDR1 SQVTM and CDR2 ANQGSEA come from the germline V gene. With 1 base clipped from V and 4 bases from J, the junction kept 6 bases outside the gene matches. CDR3 protein: CSVEATSGPYNEQFF. CDR3 in DNA: TGCAGCGTTGAAGCTACTAGCGGACCATACAATGAGCAGTTCTTC.

This clone was recorded many times. The chain is built from TRBV28 and TRBJ2-7, with 9 bases that match TRBD1. The CDR3 runs 14 residues. CDR1 and CDR2 (germline): MDHEN, SYDVKM. V trimming: 4 bases; J trimming: 2 bases; junction bases outside the gene matches: 3. The CDR3 reads CASSSRTGAYEQYF. The CDR3 coding sequence is TGTGCCAGCAGTTCCCGGACAGGGGCCTACGAGCAGTACTTC.